The clone carrying this T cell receptor beta chain was seen a few times. Via MiXCR, TCRdb re-called the reads, giving one row per CDR3 protein. Of fewer than 200,000 distinct CDR3 sequences in the sample, around 14% were seen once. The CDR3 is 14 amino acids. Unmatched junction bases numbered 8, after V lost 6 bases and J lost 5 bases. From germline, CDR1 is LNHDA and CDR2 SQIVND (reference sequence). This sample was included in a study of T cell repertoires in cytomegalovirus infection. Sequenced input: PBMCs. The clonotype was recovered from a human donor in good health (CMV status not recorded). Some clones in this sample may be carry-over from other donors' samples. This chain links TRBV19 with TRBJ2-5; 8 positions match TRBD1. The CDR3: CASRRQGLSETQYF. The CDR3 region has the DNA TGTGCCAGTAGGCGACAGGGGTTATCGGAGACCCAGTACTTC.